This TCR beta chain comes out of a study of T cell repertoires in cytomegalovirus infection (dated by TCRdb to the late 2010s). With regard to the full study: Donor HLA type was relevant to the analysis, as public TCR beta signatures indicated carriage of CMV infection together with the matching HLA type. General conclusions and limits of the study: In both this cohort and an independent cohort of a few hundred donors, the cumulative frequency of public TCR beta family members distinguished carriers of CMV infection plus the relevant HLA type. The ex vivo response was dominated by HLA-C-restricted CMV-specific TCR beta clonotypes, which also provided the single most frequent clonotype in two of eight donors.

Sequencing was performed on an Illumina HiSeq 1500. In-frame beta chains were kept once TCRdb had trimmed the public reads at Q25 with fastp and called clones with MiXCR. All rows with the same CDR3 protein become a single entry with the most common DNA and genes. The sample contains 450,000 to 550,000 distinct CDR3 sequences, more than 15% of them found a single time. 20% to 30% of the sample comes from the top ten. The CDR3 holds 16 amino acids from the cysteine to the phenylalanine. Just CDR3 DNA is preserved here, 48 bases in frame from base 1. Reading the germline V gene gives CDR1 MGHDK and CDR2 SYGVNS. A distance of 18 bases separates the germline ends of V and J, which lose 6 bases and 1 base respectively. Remarks on this clonotype: Its antigen remains undetermined. No qualities accompany the bases; no much larger clone lies one base away.

The chain is encoded by TRBV25-1 joined to TRBJ1-2, and TRBD1 may be the D gene, going by 5 matching bases. This receptor was taken from a human donor in good health (CMV status not recorded). Some clones in this sample may be carry-over from other donors' samples. The specimen was CD8+ T cells from PBMCs. The CDR3 protein sequence reads: CASRDGGRGINYGYTF. The sequenced DNA is TGTGCCAGCAGAGATGGGGGTCGCGGGATTAACTATGGCTACACCTTC.